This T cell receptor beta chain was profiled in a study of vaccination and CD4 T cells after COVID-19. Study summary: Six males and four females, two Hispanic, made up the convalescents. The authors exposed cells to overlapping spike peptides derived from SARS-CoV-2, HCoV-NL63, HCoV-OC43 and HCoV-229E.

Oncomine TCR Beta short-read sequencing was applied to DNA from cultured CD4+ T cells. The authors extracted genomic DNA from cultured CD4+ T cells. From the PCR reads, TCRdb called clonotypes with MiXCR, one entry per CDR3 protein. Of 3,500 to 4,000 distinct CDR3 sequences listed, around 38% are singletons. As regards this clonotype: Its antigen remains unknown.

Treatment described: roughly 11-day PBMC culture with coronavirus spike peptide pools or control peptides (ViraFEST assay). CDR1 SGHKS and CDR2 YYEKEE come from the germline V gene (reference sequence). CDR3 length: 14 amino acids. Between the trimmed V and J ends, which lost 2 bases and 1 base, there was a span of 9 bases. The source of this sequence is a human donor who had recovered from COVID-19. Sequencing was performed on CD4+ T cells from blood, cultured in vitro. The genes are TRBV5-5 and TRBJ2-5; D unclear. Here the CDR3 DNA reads TGTGCCAGCAGCTTTGAGCCCAGCCAAGAGACCCAGTACTTC. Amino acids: CASSFEPSQETQYF.